This T cell receptor beta chain appears in the sequencing data of a study of T cells in Graves' hyperthyroidism and ophthalmopathy. Regarding the study as a whole: A 13 V-J model separated ophthalmopathy from stable hyperthyroidism.

In germline, CDR1 is GTSNPN, CDR2 SVGIG (reference sequence). The CDR3 consists of 12 residues. Trimming shortened V by 2 bases and J by 2 bases, and 5 bases separated the two germline ends. Patients aged 18 to 65 had newly diagnosed hyperthyroidism lasting under 2 months. Amplification of TCR beta CDR3 regions was performed using RNA transcripts as template. With the HTBI primer set, the TCR CDR3 went through a first round of RT-PCR. Using its own MiXCR run on the multiplex PCR reads, TCRdb lists one record per CDR3 protein. The sample gives 600,000 to 750,000 distinct CDR3 sequences, around 15% of which show up once; around a sixth is in the top ten. Concerning this clonotype itself: The antigen remains undetermined.

The sequenced sample consisted of blood. The rearrangement joins TRBV30 to TRBJ2-3; D remains unclear. The sequence was obtained from a man aged 50-60 years with Graves' hyperthyroidism. The CDR3 DNA reads TGTGCCTGGAGTTTGCCCACAGATACGCAGTATTTT. It translates to CAWSLPTDTQYF.